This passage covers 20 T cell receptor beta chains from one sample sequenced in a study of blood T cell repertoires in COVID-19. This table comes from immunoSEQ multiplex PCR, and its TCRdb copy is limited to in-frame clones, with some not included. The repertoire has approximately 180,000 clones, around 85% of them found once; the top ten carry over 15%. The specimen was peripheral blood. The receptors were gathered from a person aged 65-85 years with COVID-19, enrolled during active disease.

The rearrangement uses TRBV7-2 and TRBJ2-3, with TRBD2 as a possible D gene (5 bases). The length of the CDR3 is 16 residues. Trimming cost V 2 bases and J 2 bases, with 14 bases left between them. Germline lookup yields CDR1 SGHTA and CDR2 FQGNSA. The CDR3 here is CASSLSPSRLTDTQYF. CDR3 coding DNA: TGTGCCAGCAGCTTATCCCCTAGCAGACTCACAGATACGCAGTATTTT.

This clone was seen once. This CDR3 is CASSLGTGNEQFF. CDR3 DNA: TGTGCCAGCAGCTTGGGGACAGGGAATGAGCAGTTCTTC. The chain recombines TRBV13 with TRBJ2-1, with TRBD1 matching 9 bases. CDR3 length: 13 residues. Unmatched junction bases numbered 1, after V lost 3 bases and J lost 7 bases. The germline V gene has CDR1 PRHDT and CDR2 FYEKMQ (reference sequence).

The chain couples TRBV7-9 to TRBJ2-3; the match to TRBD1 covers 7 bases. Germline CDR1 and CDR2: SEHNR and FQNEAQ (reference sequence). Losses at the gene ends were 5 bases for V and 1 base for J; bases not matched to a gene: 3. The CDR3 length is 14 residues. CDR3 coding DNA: TGTGCCAGCAGCCCCGGGACAGGCACAGATACGCAGTATTTT. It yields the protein CASSPGTGTDTQYF.

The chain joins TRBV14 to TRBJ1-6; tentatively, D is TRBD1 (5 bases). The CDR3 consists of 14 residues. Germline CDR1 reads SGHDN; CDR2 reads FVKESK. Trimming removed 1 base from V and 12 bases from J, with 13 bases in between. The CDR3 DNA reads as TGTGCCAGCAGCCAAGCACAGGCCGGGTTACCCCTCCACTTT. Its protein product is CASSQAQAGLPLHF.

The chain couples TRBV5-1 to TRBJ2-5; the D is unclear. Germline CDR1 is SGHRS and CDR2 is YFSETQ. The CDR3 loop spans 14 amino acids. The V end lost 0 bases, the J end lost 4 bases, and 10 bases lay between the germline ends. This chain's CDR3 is CASSLEAVGETQYF. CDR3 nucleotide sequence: TGCGCCAGCAGCTTGGAGGCGGTAGGAGAGACCCAGTACTTC. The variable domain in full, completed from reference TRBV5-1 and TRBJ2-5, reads KAGVTQTPRYLIKTRGQQVTLSCSPISGHRSVSWYQQTPGQGLQFLFEYFSETQRNKGNFPGRFSGRQFSNSRSEMNVSTLELGDSALYLCASSLEAVGETQYFGPGTRLLVL.

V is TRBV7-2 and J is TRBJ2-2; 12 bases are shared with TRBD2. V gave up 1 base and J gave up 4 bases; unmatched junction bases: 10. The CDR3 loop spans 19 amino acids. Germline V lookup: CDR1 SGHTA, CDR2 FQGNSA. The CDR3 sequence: CASSLGASGGARGTGELFF. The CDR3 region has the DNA TGTGCCAGCAGCTTAGGGGCTAGCGGGGGGGCGCGTGGCACCGGGGAGCTGTTTTTT.

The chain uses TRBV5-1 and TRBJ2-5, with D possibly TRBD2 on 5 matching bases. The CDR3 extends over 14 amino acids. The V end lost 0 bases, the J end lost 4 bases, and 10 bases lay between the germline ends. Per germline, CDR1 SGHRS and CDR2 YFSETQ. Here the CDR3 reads CASSLGGNGETQYF. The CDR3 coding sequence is TGCGCCAGCAGCTTGGGAGGGAACGGAGAGACCCAGTACTTC.

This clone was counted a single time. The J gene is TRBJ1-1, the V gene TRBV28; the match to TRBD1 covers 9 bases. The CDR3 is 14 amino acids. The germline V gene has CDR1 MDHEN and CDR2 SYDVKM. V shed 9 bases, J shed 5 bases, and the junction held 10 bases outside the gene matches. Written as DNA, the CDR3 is TGTGCCAGTTACGTACCGGGACAGGGAACTGAAGCTTTCTTT. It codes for CASYVPGQGTEAFF.

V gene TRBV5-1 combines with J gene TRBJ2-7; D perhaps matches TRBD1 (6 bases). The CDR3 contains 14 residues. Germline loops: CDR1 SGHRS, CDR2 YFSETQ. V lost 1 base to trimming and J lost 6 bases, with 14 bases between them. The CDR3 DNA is TGCGCCAGCAGCTTGAGAGGGGGTGAGGGCGAGCAGTACTTC. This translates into CASSLRGGEGEQYF.

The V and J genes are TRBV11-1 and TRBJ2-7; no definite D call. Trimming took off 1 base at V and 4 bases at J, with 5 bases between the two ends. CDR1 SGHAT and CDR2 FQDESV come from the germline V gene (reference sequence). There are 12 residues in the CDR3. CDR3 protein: CASSLGQYEQYF. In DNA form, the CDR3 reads TGTGCCAGCAGCTTAGGACAATACGAGCAGTACTTC.

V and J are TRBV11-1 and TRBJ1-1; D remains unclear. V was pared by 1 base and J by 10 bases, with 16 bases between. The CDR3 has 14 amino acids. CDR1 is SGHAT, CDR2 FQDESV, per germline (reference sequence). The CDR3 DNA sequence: TGTGCCAGCAGCTTAGTCGGATCTACCTCGGGAGCTTTCTTT. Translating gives CASSLVGSTSGAFF. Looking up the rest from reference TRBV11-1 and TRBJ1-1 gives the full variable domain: EAEVAQSPRYKITEKSQAVAFWCDPISGHATLYWYRQILGQGPELLVQFQDESVVDDSQLPKDRFSAERLKGVDSTLKIQPAELGDSAMYLCASSLVGSTSGAFFGQGTRLTVV.

The CDR3 loop is CASTTTSAGELFF. CDR3 nucleotide sequence: TGTGCCAGCACCACTACTAGCGCCGGGGAGCTGTTTTTT. The gene calls are TRBV9 and TRBJ2-2; 7 positions match TRBD2. Germline CDR1 reads SGDLS; CDR2 reads YYNGEE. Trimming took 6 bases from V and 6 from J; bases not matched to a gene: 5. This CDR3 region has 13 residues.

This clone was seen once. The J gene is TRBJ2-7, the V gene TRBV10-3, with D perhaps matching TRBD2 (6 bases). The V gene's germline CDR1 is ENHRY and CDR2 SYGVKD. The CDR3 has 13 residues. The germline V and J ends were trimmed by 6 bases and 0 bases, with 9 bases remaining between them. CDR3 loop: CAIRVGGSYEQYF. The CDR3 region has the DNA TGTGCCATCAGGGTCGGGGGCTCCTACGAGCAGTACTTC.

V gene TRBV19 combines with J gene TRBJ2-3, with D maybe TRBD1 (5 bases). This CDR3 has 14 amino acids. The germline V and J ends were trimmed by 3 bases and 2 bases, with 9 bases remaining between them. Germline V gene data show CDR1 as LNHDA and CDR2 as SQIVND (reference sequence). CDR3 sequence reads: CASSIVRDTDTQYF. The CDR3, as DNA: TGTGCCAGTAGTATCGTCAGGGACACAGATACGCAGTATTTT.

The CDR3 region has the DNA TGTGCCAGCAGTTACGGGGCCAACTATGGCTACACCTTC. Its translation is CASSYGANYGYTF. The rearrangement uses TRBV6-6 and TRBJ1-2, with D possibly TRBD1 on 5 matching bases. This CDR3 has 13 amino acids. Germline CDR1 and CDR2: MNHNY and SVGAGI (reference sequence). Deletions cut 2 bases from V and 2 bases from J, with 6 bases between.

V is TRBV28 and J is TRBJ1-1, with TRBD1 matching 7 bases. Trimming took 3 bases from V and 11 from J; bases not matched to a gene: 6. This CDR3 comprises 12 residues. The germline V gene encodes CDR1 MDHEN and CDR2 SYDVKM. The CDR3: CASSFSTGWAFF. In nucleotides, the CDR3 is TGTGCCAGCAGTTTCTCGACAGGGTGGGCTTTCTTT.

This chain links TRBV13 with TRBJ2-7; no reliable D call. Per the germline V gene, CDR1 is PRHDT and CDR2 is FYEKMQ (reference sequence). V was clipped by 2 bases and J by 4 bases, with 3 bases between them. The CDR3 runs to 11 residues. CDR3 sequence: CASSLLYEQYF. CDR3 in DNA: TGTGCCAGCAGCTTATTATACGAGCAGTACTTC.

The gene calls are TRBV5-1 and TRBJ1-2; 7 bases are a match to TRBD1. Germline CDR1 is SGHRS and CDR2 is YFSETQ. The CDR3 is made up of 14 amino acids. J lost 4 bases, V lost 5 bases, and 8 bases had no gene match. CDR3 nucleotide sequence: TGCGCCAGCAGAGTCGAGGGACAGACCTATGGCTACACCTTC. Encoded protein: CASRVEGQTYGYTF.

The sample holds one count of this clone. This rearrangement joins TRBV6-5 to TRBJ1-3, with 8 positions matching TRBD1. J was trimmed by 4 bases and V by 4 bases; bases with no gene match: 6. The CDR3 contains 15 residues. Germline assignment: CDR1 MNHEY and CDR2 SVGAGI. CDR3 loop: CASSSEDRVGNTIYF. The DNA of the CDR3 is TGTGCCAGCAGTTCCGAGGACAGGGTCGGAAACACCATATATTTT.

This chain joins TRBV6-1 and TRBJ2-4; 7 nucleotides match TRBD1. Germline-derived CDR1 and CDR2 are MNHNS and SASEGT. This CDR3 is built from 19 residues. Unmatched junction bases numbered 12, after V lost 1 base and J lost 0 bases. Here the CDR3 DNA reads TGTGCCAGCAGTGAAGAGTGGACAGGTGATTCCCTAGCCAAAAACATTCAGTACTTC. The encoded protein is CASSEEWTGDSLAKNIQYF.